Listed below are T cell receptor beta chains from one sample, sequenced in a study of graft-versus-host responses after intestinal transplantation. Assay used: immunoSEQ multiplex PCR; TCRdb lists only in-frame clones, some missing. The sample has roughly 80,000 clones, around nine tenths seen once; the top ten hold around 8%. Antigens of these TCRs are unknown. Sequences were derived from unstimulated CD8+ T cells sorted from spleen or lymph node cells, sampled before transplant. The receptors stem from a human donor who was the organ donor for an intestinal transplant. Both conserved end residues are part of each CDR3. A D gene is named only where the DNA matches it firmly. The listing skips clone size in some rows; elsewhere it reads once, few, many or a size class.

TRBV5-1,NA,TRBJ2-1,NA,TGCGCCAGCAGCTTGGCCCCCGGGACTGAGCAGCTCTTC,CASSLAPGTEQLF
TRBV4-1,NA,TRBJ2-5,NA,TGCGCCAGCAGCCCCGGACAGTACCAAGAGACCCAGTACTTC,CASSPGQYQETQYF
TRBV5-4,NA,TRBJ2-1,NA,TGTGCCAGCAGCTTTGGGCAGACCAAATACAATGAGCAGTTCTTC,CASSFGQTKYNEQFF
TRBV11-1,NA,TRBJ2-1,NA,TGTGCCAGCAGCTTAGGTTCCAGGATCGAGCAGTTCTTC,CASSLGSRIEQFF
TRBV7-8,NA,TRBJ2-5,few,TGTGCCAGCAGCTTCACTTGGGACGGCCAAGAGACCCAGTACTTC,CASSFTWDGQETQYF
TRBV30,TRBD2,TRBJ2-5,NA,TGTGCCTGGGCCCCTAGCGGGATAAAGCGGGAGACCCAGTACTTC,CAWAPSGIKRETQYF
TRBV30,TRBD1,TRBJ1-2,NA,TGTGCCTCAGAGATTCCCAGGACAGGCCCGAACTATGGCTACACCTTC,CASEIPRTGPNYGYTF
TRBV5-8,NA,TRBJ2-5,once,TGTGCCCACGGGGGCGAACAAGAGACCCAGTACTTC,CAHGGEQETQYF
TRBV23-1,NA,TRBJ1-6,few,TGCGCCAGCAGTCACGCCTTACCGAGTGGGGCCCTCCACTTT,CASSHALPSGALHF
TRBV4-2,NA,TRBJ2-7,few,TGTGCCAGCAGCCAAGGTATGGCTACCTACGAGCAGTACTTC,CASSQGMATYEQYF
TRBV11-2,TRBD1,TRBJ1-4,NA,TGTGCCAGCAACACAGGGGCGTCTAATGAAAAACTGTTTTTT,CASNTGASNEKLFF
TRBV10-2,NA,TRBJ2-5,NA,TGCGCCAGCACTAGGGGGTTTCGGGAGACCCAGTACTTC,CASTRGFRETQYF
TRBV19,NA,TRBJ2-1,NA,TGTGCCAGTACCCTGGGGAGCGGGGACAGCTACAATGAGCAGTTCTTC,CASTLGSGDSYNEQFF
TRBV6-6,NA,TRBJ2-3,NA,TGTGCCAGCAAGGAGTCAGATACGCAGTATTTT,CASKESDTQYF
TRBV5-4,NA,TRBJ1-2,once,TGTGCCAGCAGCTTGGGACGGGGGCGAGGCTACACCTTC,CASSLGRGRGYTF
TRBV6-5,NA,TRBJ1-1,NA,TGTGCCAGCGGAGGGGGCACTGAAGCTTTCTTT,CASGGGTEAFF
TRBV30,NA,TRBJ1-2,NA,TGTGCCTGGAGTGTACACGGGACGGACTATGGCTACACCTTC,CAWSVHGTDYGYTF
TRBV9,NA,TRBJ2-1,NA,TGTGCCAGCAGCCCTCGGGGTGTCAATGAGCAGTTCTTC,CASSPRGVNEQFF
TRBV5-6,NA,TRBJ2-7,NA,TGTGCCAGCAGCGGTTGGACGGACTCCTACGAGCAGTACTTC,CASSGWTDSYEQYF
TRBV6-4,TRBD1,TRBJ1-2,NA,TGTGCCAGCAGTGATTCCCCGGGACAGGGGTATACTAACTATGGCTACACCTTC,CASSDSPGQGYTNYGYTF
TRBV29-1,TRBD1,TRBJ1-2,NA,TGCAGCTCTCTACGGGGAGCGAGGGGGCGGGGCTACACCTTC,CSSLRGARGRGYTF
TRBV30,NA,TRBJ1-1,NA,TGTGCCTGGAGCTGGGCGGGTAACACTGAAGCTTTCTTT,CAWSWAGNTEAFF
TRBV20-1,NA,TRBJ2-1,NA,TGCAGCCTTCCTCTTGGCAGTGAGCAGTTCTTC,CSLPLGSEQFF
TRBV6-6,NA,TRBJ1-6,NA,TGTGCCAGCAGTTACAGGGTGTCGAATTCACCCCTCCACTTT,CASSYRVSNSPLHF
TRBV6-4,TRBD1,TRBJ1-1,NA,TGTGCCAGCAGTGACACGGGACAGGGGGCGAGGGAAGCTTTCTTT,CASSDTGQGAREAFF
TRBV6-7,NA,TRBJ1-5,NA,TGTGCCAGCAGTTACAGGGGCAATCAGCCCCAGCATTTT,CASSYRGNQPQHF
TRBV30,NA,TRBJ1-1,NA,TGTGCCTGGAGTATAGGGGTGAGGTCTGAAGCTTTCTTT,CAWSIGVRSEAFF
TRBV2,NA,TRBJ2-5,NA,TGTGCCAGCAGTGATCCTGACAGCCAAGAGACCCAGTACTTC,CASSDPDSQETQYF